Listed below are T cell receptor beta chains from one sample, sequenced in a study of T cells after yellow fever vaccination. TCRdb re-derived calls from the 5' RACE reads in MiXCR, one entry per CDR3 protein. The sample has about 550,000 distinct CDR3 sequences; under 25% are singletons. The sequencing here drew on PBMCs, taken 15 days after the yellow fever booster vaccination. These receptors were obtained from a man in his thirties or forties who received the YFV17D yellow fever vaccine. CDR3s include the opening cysteine and the closing phenylalanine or tryptophan. Fields, in order: J gene, clone size, V gene, D gene, CDR3 DNA, CDR3 protein. A D gene is named only where the DNA matches it firmly. Some rows have no size entry. The others give once, few or many, or a class for an expanded clone.

>TRBJ2-2|-|TRBV29-1|-
TGCAGCGTTTCCTTAGCCGGGGAGCTGTTTTTT
CSVSLAGELFF
>TRBJ2-5|-|TRBV20-1|TRBD2
TGCAGTGCTAGTGGTCGGACTAGCGCCCAAGAGACCCAGTACTTC
CSASGRTSAQETQYF
>TRBJ2-7|few|TRBV7-8|TRBD2
TGTGCCAGCAGCTTACAATTAGCGGGTACCTACGAGCAGTACTTC
CASSLQLAGTYEQYF
>TRBJ2-1|few|TRBV20-1|TRBD2
TGCAGTGCTAGAGACTACTTAGGGACTAGCGGGAGCAATGAGCAGTTCTTC
CSARDYLGTSGSNEQFF
>TRBJ1-2|few|TRBV20-1|-
TGCAGTGCTAGAGATTTGTTAGAGAACTATGGCTACACCTTC
CSARDLLENYGYTF
>TRBJ1-3|-|TRBV10-3|-
TGTGCCATCAGTGAGTCCTCTGGAAACACCATATATTTT
CAISESSGNTIYF
>TRBJ2-5|few|TRBV5-1|TRBD1
TGCGCCAGCAGAGGGACAGGGGTCCCGGGCCTTAGAGAGACCCAGTACTTC
CASRGTGVPGLRETQYF
>TRBJ2-7|-|TRBV28|-
TGTGCCAGCAGGCGTACAGGGGAGGGCCTCGAGCAGTACTTC
CASRRTGEGLEQYF
>TRBJ2-1|few|TRBV7-2|TRBD2
TGTGCCAGCAGGTGGGCTAGCGGGAGCGAAACCTACAATGAGCAGTTCTTC
CASRWASGSETYNEQFF
>TRBJ2-1|-|TRBV5-4|-
TGTGCCAGCAGCCCCACCGGGGAGATCGGAAATGAGCAGTTCTTC
CASSPTGEIGNEQFF
>TRBJ1-5|-|TRBV3-1|-
TGTGCCAGCAGCCCAGCGGAGGGCAATCAGCCCCAGCATTTT
CASSPAEGNQPQHF
>TRBJ2-1|-|TRBV5-4|-
TGTGCCAGCAGCTTGGAGTGGGATGAGCAGTTCTTC
CASSLEWDEQFF
>TRBJ1-2|few|TRBV7-2|-
TGTGCCAGCAGCTTATACGCAGGGAACTATGGCTACACCTTC
CASSLYAGNYGYTF
>TRBJ2-3|-|TRBV20-1|-
TGCAGTGCTAGAGATTCAGGAACCTCGGATACGCAGTATTTT
CSARDSGTSDTQYF
>TRBJ2-4|many|TRBV5-6|-
TGTGCCAGCAGCTATAGATCTGCCAAAAACATTCAGTACTTC
CASSYRSAKNIQYF
>TRBJ2-2|-|TRBV10-3|-
TGTGCCATCAGGGGGACTTCTCCTGCCCTGATTTTT
CAIRGTSPALIF
>TRBJ1-1|many|TRBV24-1|-
TGTGCCACCCACATCGGTAACACTGAAGCTTTCTTT
CATHIGNTEAFF
>TRBJ2-5|few|TRBV28|-
TGTGCCAGCTCCACGGCCTCGGAAGAGACCCAGTACTTC
CASSTASEETQYF
>TRBJ2-1|few|TRBV7-9|-
TGTGCCAGCAGCTCGGCGATTCGGGGCCGATACAATGAGCAGTTCTTC
CASSSAIRGRYNEQFF
>TRBJ2-5|-|TRBV7-2|TRBD2
TGTGCCAGCACCGGGGGGGCGGGAGAGACCCAGTACTTC
CASTGGAGETQYF
>TRBJ2-1|few|TRBV6-5|-
TGTGCCAGCAGTTGGCACCAGGGTAGAGTCTATGAGCAGTTCTTC
CASSWHQGRVYEQFF
>TRBJ2-5|-|TRBV12-3/TRBV12-4|TRBD1
TGTGCCAGCAGTTTAGGGGACAGGGATCGCAAGACCCAGTACTTC
CASSLGDRDRKTQYF
>TRBJ2-1|-|TRBV20-1|TRBD2
TGCAGTGCTAGAAGCGGGACCTCCTACAATGAGCAGTTCTTC
CSARSGTSYNEQFF
>TRBJ2-1|few|TRBV20-1|-
TGCAGTGCTAGAGGGAAGGGAGCATTGGAGCAGTTCTTC
CSARGKGALEQFF
>TRBJ2-2|few|TRBV27|TRBD2
TGTGCCAGCAGTTTATCGCTAGCGGGAAGACCAACCGGGGAGCTGTTTTTT
CASSLSLAGRPTGELFF
>TRBJ2-3|few|TRBV20-1|-
TGCAGTGCTAGAGATCCCAGGGGCTCTACAGATACGCAGTATTTT
CSARDPRGSTDTQYF
>TRBJ2-7|-|TRBV29-1|-
TGCAGCGTTGTCGTCATATCCGAGCAGTACTTC
CSVVVISEQYF
>TRBJ1-4|-|TRBV5-1|TRBD1
TGCGCCAGCAGCTTGCGTGGGACAGAAAATGAAAAACTGTTTTTT
CASSLRGTENEKLFF
>TRBJ2-1|few|TRBV29-1|TRBD2
TGCAGCGTCGGGACTAACTACAATGAGCAGTTCTTC
CSVGTNYNEQFF
>TRBJ2-1|-|TRBV20-1|TRBD2
TGCAGTGCTCACCATACTAGCGGGAACTACAATGAGCAGTTCTTC
CSAHHTSGNYNEQFF
>TRBJ2-2|-|TRBV2|TRBD2
TGTGCCAGCAGTGAAGCGGGAGGGCCCACCGGGGAGCTGTTTTTT
CASSEAGGPTGELFF
>TRBJ1-2|once|TRBV29-1|TRBD1
TGCAGCGTTGATCTAGGGGGCGCGGATGGCTACACCTTC
CSVDLGGADGYTF
>TRBJ2-1|many|TRBV7-8|-
TGTGCCAGCAGCTTAGTGACAGGTCTCAGCTCCTACAATGAGCAGTTCTTC
CASSLVTGLSSYNEQFF
>TRBJ2-1|once|TRBV12-3/TRBV12-4|-
TGTGCCAGCAGTTTTAGCCTGTTCTCCTACAATGAGCAGTTCTTC
CASSFSLFSYNEQFF
>TRBJ1-1|-|TRBV29-1|-
TGCAGCGCCGCACGACAGAAAAACACTGAAGCTTTCTTT
CSAARQKNTEAFF
>TRBJ2-3|-|TRBV6-1|-
TGTGCCAGCAGACGGTCGCGAAAAGCAGATACGCAGTATTTT
CASRRSRKADTQYF
>TRBJ2-7|-|TRBV15|-
TGTGCCACCAGCAGAGTTGGGGTGCAGTACTTC
CATSRVGVQYF
>TRBJ1-1|-|TRBV5-1|-
TGCGCCAGCAGCTTAGGGACTCGGGGCACTGAAGCTTTCTTT
CASSLGTRGTEAFF
>TRBJ1-4|-|TRBV14|-
TGTGCCAGCAGCCAAGTTGGTGAAAAACTGTTTTTT
CASSQVGEKLFF